This T cell receptor beta chain emerged from a study of T cell changes during pregnancy in multiple sclerosis. Trimming shortened V by 1 base and J by 7 bases, and 5 bases separated the two germline ends. The CDR3 consists of 12 residues. Looked up from germline, CDR1 is SNHLY and CDR2 is FYNNEI. Measured with immunoSEQ multiplex PCR; TCRdb has only the in-frame clones, and not every one. Seen here are over 100,000 clones, roughly 92% observed once, and the top ten hold approximately 1.4%. Sequenced material: peripheral blood, taken in the third trimester of pregnancy. The rearrangement joins TRBV2 to TRBJ1-5; D remains unclear. The source of this sequence is a female donor with multiple sclerosis, enrolled in a pregnancy study. The CDR3 loop is CASSEERQPQHF. CDR3 nucleotides: TGTGCCAGCAGTGAAGAGAGGCAGCCCCAGCATTTT.